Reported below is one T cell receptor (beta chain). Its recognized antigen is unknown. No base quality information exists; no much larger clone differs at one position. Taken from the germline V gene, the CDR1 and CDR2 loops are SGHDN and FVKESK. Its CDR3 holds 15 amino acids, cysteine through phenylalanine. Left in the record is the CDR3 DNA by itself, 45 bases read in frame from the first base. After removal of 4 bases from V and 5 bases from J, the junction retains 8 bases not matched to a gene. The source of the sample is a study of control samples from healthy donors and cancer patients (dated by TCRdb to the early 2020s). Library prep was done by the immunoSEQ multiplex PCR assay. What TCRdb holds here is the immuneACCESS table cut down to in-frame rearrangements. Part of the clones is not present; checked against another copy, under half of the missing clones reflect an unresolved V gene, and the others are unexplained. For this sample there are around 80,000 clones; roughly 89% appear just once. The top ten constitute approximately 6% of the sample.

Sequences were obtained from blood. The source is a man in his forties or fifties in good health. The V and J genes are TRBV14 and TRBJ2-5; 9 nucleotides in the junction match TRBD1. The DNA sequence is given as TGTGCCAGCAGCCTGGACAGGGGATCGGGGGAGACCCAGTACTTC. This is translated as CASSLDRGSGETQYF.